These T cell receptor beta chains were read from a single sample in a study of T cells in Graves' hyperthyroidism and ophthalmopathy. TCRdb recomputed calls from the multiplex PCR reads with MiXCR, one row per CDR3 protein. The sample lists 400,000 to 600,000 distinct CDR3 sequences; roughly 20% were seen once. Sequenced sample: blood. These receptor sequences come from a man between 18 and 29 years old with Graves' hyperthyroidism. Both conserved end residues are part of each CDR3. The order of the fields is J gene, clone size, D gene, V gene, CDR3 DNA, CDR3 protein. D genes are given only for firm matches. The size entry is marked missing in some rows and otherwise reads once, few, many or a size class.

j_gene: TRBJ1-2
abundance: many
d_gene: .
v_gene: TRBV29-1
CDR3nt: TGCAGCGTTGAAGGGCTAGGGAACTATGGCTACACCTTC
CDR3aa: CSVEGLGNYGYTF

j_gene: TRBJ1-5
abundance: once
d_gene: .
v_gene: TRBV12-3/TRBV12-4
CDR3nt: TGTGCCAGCAGTGTAACGAGGGTTAGCAATCAGCCCCAGCATTTT
CDR3aa: CASSVTRVSNQPQHF

j_gene: TRBJ2-2
abundance: many
d_gene: .
v_gene: TRBV5-1
CDR3nt: TGCGCCAGCAGCAGGGGAGCCTCGAACACCGGGGAGCTGTTTTTT
CDR3aa: CASSRGASNTGELFF

j_gene: TRBJ1-1
abundance: many
d_gene: .
v_gene: TRBV15
CDR3nt: TGTGCCACCAGCAGAGATTGGGGTGCGAACACTGAAGCTTTCTTT
CDR3aa: CATSRDWGANTEAFF

j_gene: TRBJ2-7
abundance: many
d_gene: .
v_gene: TRBV5-1
CDR3nt: TGCGCCAGCAGCTTGGGGGGGACACCGAGCTCCTACGAGCAGTACTTC
CDR3aa: CASSLGGTPSSYEQYF

j_gene: TRBJ2-7
abundance: many
d_gene: TRBD1
v_gene: TRBV6-1
CDR3nt: TGTGCCAGCCCCGGGGACAGGGGGATATACGAGCAGTACTTC
CDR3aa: CASPGDRGIYEQYF

j_gene: TRBJ2-7
abundance: .
d_gene: TRBD1
v_gene: TRBV10-3
CDR3nt: TGTGCCATCGGGGACAGGACCTACGAGCAGTACTTC
CDR3aa: CAIGDRTYEQYF

j_gene: TRBJ2-7
abundance: .
d_gene: TRBD1
v_gene: TRBV27
CDR3nt: TGTGCCAGCAGTTTCGGGGACAGTCTCTACGAGCAGTACTTC
CDR3aa: CASSFGDSLYEQYF

j_gene: TRBJ2-7
abundance: few
d_gene: TRBD1
v_gene: TRBV6-5
CDR3nt: TGTGCCAGCAGTTTCTGGGACAGGGCCTACGAGCAGTACTTC
CDR3aa: CASSFWDRAYEQYF

j_gene: TRBJ2-5
abundance: .
d_gene: TRBD1
v_gene: TRBV6-1
CDR3nt: TGTGCCAGCACTAATATCCCGGACAGGGCCGCGGGGACCCAGTACTTC
CDR3aa: CASTNIPDRAAGTQYF